These 27 T cell receptor beta chains originate from one sample sequenced in a study of molecular identifiers for immune sequencing clone quantification. From the PCR reads, TCRdb called clonotypes with MiXCR, one entry per CDR3 protein. This table holds about 65,000 distinct CDR3 sequences, around 17% found once. The sample taken for sequencing was naive CD8+ T cells from blood, with Jurkat cell RNA spiked in. Subset given: FACS-sorted CD8+CD4-CCR7+CD45RA+ naive T cells. These receptor sequences come from a human donor in good health. Some libraries in this study had Jurkat cell RNA spiked in.

This clonotype has just one count. This sequence joins TRBV7-2 and TRBJ2-5; D is possibly TRBD1 or TRBD2 (5 bases each). From germline, CDR1 is SGHTA and CDR2 FQGNSA. The V end was cut by 3 bases, the J end by 5 bases, with 16 bases between. The CDR3 length is 15 residues. This chain's CDR3 is CASSLPLGVWETQYF. CDR3 nucleotide sequence: TGTGCCAGCAGCTTGCCGTTGGGGGTTTGGGAGACCCAGTACTTC.

This clonotype was counted ten times or more. The chain employs TRBV18 and TRBJ1-1; D unclear. Germline V gives CDR1 KGHSH, CDR2 LQKENI. This CDR3 contains 14 residues. V was shortened by 3 bases and J by 3 bases, with 11 bases between the two germline ends. CDR3 in amino acids: CASSPDPGYTEAFF. CDR3 sequence (DNA): TGTGCCAGCTCACCCGACCCAGGATACACTGAAGCTTTCTTT.

This clonotype was recorded at least ten times. This sequence joins TRBV2 and TRBJ2-3; no reliable D call. V was cut by 4 bases and J by 6 bases, with 17 bases left in between. Germline V gene data show CDR1 as SNHLY and CDR2 as FYNNEI. The CDR3 totals 15 residues. In DNA form, the CDR3 reads TGTGCCAGCAGTGTCGACGGCGCGGCTGGGGATACGCAGTATTTT. This translates into CASSVDGAAGDTQYF.

This clonotype has only a few counts. The rearrangement joins TRBV30 to TRBJ2-1; D might be TRBD1 (5 bases). CDR1 is GTSNPN, CDR2 SVGIG, per germline (reference sequence). Between the trimmed V and J ends, which lost 0 bases and 5 bases, there was a span of 8 bases. The CDR3 has 13 amino acids. CDR3 in DNA: TGTGCCTGGAGTGTACAGGCCAACAATGAGCAGTTCTTC. Its protein is CAWSVQANNEQFF.

This clonotype was recorded many times. The chain carries TRBV11-2 and TRBJ2-7, with unresolved D. Trimming pared 4 bases from V and 5 bases from J, leaving 12 bases between. The CDR3 is made up of 13 amino acids. Germline V lookup: CDR1 SGHAT, CDR2 FQNNGV. The CDR3 DNA sequence: TGTGCCAGCAGCTCCCCCCGGAGCGACGAGCAGTACTTC. Translating gives CASSSPRSDEQYF.

This clonotype was seen many times. The chain carries TRBV20-1 and TRBJ2-7, with TRBD1 matching 7 bases. CDR3 size: 16 residues. V lost 6 bases, J lost 6 bases, and 20 bases stayed unmatched. The germline V gene has CDR1 DFQATT and CDR2 SNEGSKA (reference sequence). The CDR3 sequence is CSASPRTGAGLGEQYF. Here the CDR3 DNA reads TGCAGTGCGTCTCCACGAACAGGGGCCGGGCTGGGCGAGCAGTACTTC.

This clonotype was seen at least ten times. The chain combines TRBV7-9 with TRBJ2-3; no definite D call. V was clipped by 6 bases and J by 2 bases, with 15 bases between them. The CDR3 loop spans 15 amino acids. Germline CDR1 is SEHNR and CDR2 is FQNEAQ (reference sequence). This CDR3 is CASRTSGLVTDTQYF. The CDR3, as DNA: TGTGCCAGCAGAACATCGGGTTTGGTCACAGATACGCAGTATTTT.

As concerns this clonotype: With a much larger clone just one base away, this may be a read error. J is TRBJ2-7 and V is TRBV28; TRBD1 agrees at 10 bases. This CDR3 spans 15 amino acids. The germline CDR1 and CDR2 sequences are MDHEN and SYDVKM. CDR3 sequence (DNA): TGTGCCATTACGAGACCGGGACAGGGGTCCTACGAGCAGTGCTTC. This gives the protein CAITRPGQGSYEQCF.

Only a few counts were recorded for this clonotype. The rearrangement links TRBV28 to TRBJ2-7; TRBD2 is a possible D gene (6 bases). The V gene's germline CDR1 is MDHEN and CDR2 SYDVKM. With 2 bases removed from V and 8 bases from J, the gap between germline ends came to 16 bases. The CDR3 covers 14 residues. The CDR3 is CASSLAGSGKKQYF. CDR3 DNA sequence: TGTGCCAGCAGTTTAGCGGGATCGGGTAAAAAGCAGTACTTC.

This clonotype was recorded at least ten times. The chain recombines TRBV7-2 with TRBJ2-1; TRBD1 or TRBD2 may be the D gene (5 bases each). CDR1 SGHTA and CDR2 FQGNSA come from the germline V gene. CDR3 length: 15 amino acids. V lost 6 bases and J 1 base, leaving 13 bases between the germline ends. Written as DNA, the CDR3 is TGTGCCAGCAGTTTCGGGACCAGATCCTACAATGAGCAGTTCTTC. Translating gives CASSFGTRSYNEQFF. Filled out from reference TRBV7-2 and TRBJ2-1, the complete variable domain reads GAGVSQSPSNKVTEKGKDVELRCDPISGHTALYWYRQSLGQGLEFLIYFQGNSAPDKSGLPSDRFSAERTGGSVSTLTIQRTQQEDSAVYLCASSFGTRSYNEQFFGPGTRLTVL.

Only a few counts were recorded for this clonotype. The rearrangement links TRBV6-6 to TRBJ2-7, with D tentatively TRBD1 (6 bases). CDR3 length: 15 amino acids. V dropped 3 bases and J dropped 2 bases, with 14 bases sitting between them. Germline CDR1 MNHNY, CDR2 SVGAGI (reference sequence). CDR3 sequence (DNA): TGTGCCAGCAGTTATATGGGGACACCGCCCTACGAGCAGTACTTC. It translates to CASSYMGTPPYEQYF.

This clonotype was recorded at least ten times. The chain couples TRBV29-1 to TRBJ2-7, with D unclear. This CDR3 comprises 12 residues. From germline, CDR1 is SQVTM and CDR2 ANQGSEA. V was clipped by 4 bases and J by 3 bases, with 10 bases between them. CDR3 amino acids: CSVVWPNYEQYF. In DNA form, the CDR3 reads TGCAGCGTTGTGTGGCCGAACTACGAGCAGTACTTC.

This clonotype was recorded many times. This chain joins TRBV13 and TRBJ1-1; D unresolved. The germline V and J ends were trimmed by 0 bases and 0 bases, with 11 bases remaining between them. Per the germline V gene, CDR1 is PRHDT and CDR2 is FYEKMQ (reference sequence). The CDR3 runs 16 residues. CDR3: CASSLGGRSMNTEAFF. CDR3 DNA sequence: TGTGCCAGCAGCTTAGGGGGAAGGAGCATGAACACTGAAGCTTTCTTT. The full variable domain, in which reference TRBV13 and TRBJ1-1 provide the parts outside the CDR3, is AAGVIQSPRHLIKEKRETATLKCYPIPRHDTVYWYQQGPGQDPQFLISFYEKMQSDKGSIPDRFSAQQFSDYHSELNMSSLELGDSALYFCASSLGGRSMNTEAFFGQGTRLTVV.

This clonotype was recorded many times. The rearrangement uses TRBV7-9 and TRBJ2-3; 7 bases are a match to TRBD2. The J segment lost 4 bases and the V segment lost 1 base, leaving 8 bases of the junction unmatched. The CDR3 has 16 amino acids. Germline CDR1 and CDR2: SEHNR and FQNEAQ (reference sequence). Written as DNA, the CDR3 is TGTGCCAGCAGCTTAGTCCCGGGAGGCCCCCCAGATACGCAGTATTTT. It translates to CASSLVPGGPPDTQYF.

This clonotype was detected many times. This chain joins TRBV20-1 and TRBJ2-5, with TRBD2 matching 11 bases. CDR1 is DFQATT and CDR2 is SNEGSKA in the germline V gene (reference sequence). This CDR3 has 17 amino acids. V trimming: 6 bases; J trimming: 2 bases; junction bases outside the gene matches: 14. CDR3 nucleotide sequence: TGCAGTGCGCACATGGCCGGGACTAGCGGATTTCAAGAGACCCAGTACTTC. Translating it yields CSAHMAGTSGFQETQYF.

As concerns this clonotype: This clone may be a read error of a much larger clone one base away. This likely comes from a read error, as the CDR3 has no conserved phenylalanine or tryptophan at its end. The genes are TRBV29-1 and TRBJ2-1; TRBD1 aligns across 10 bases. V shed 3 bases and J 0 bases; nucleotides not matched to a gene: 2. CDR3 length equals 15 residues. Germline V lookup: CDR1 SQVTM, CDR2 ANQGSEA. CDR3 sequence reads: CSVETGGGSYNEQFL. DNA for the CDR3: TGCAGCGTTGAGACAGGGGGCGGCTCCTACAATGAGCAGTTCCTC.

Concerning this clonotype: A read error may explain this, as a much larger clone is one base away. Lacking the conserved final phenylalanine or tryptophan, this CDR3 likely reflects a read error. The chain employs TRBV9 and TRBJ1-1; no clear D gene. V was trimmed by 4 bases and J by 3 bases, leaving 13 bases between them. CDR1 is SGDLS, CDR2 YYNGEE, per germline. The CDR3 is 14 amino acids. CDR3 DNA sequence: TGTGCCAGCAGCCCAACCATTTTATACACTGAAGCTTTCCTT. It is translated as CASSPTILYTEAFL.

This clonotype was counted at least ten times. V usage is TRBV7-6 and J usage is TRBJ2-3; TRBD2 agrees at 14 bases. Germline V lookup: CDR1 SGHVS, CDR2 FNYEAQ. Trimming cost V 5 bases and J 6 bases; bases outside gene matches: 7. CDR3 size: 16 residues. The CDR3 is CASSPRLAGGRDTQYF. The CDR3 DNA follows: TGTGCCAGCAGCCCCCGACTAGCGGGAGGGCGGGATACGCAGTATTTT.

This clonotype has at least ten counts. V is TRBV21-1 and J is TRBJ2-6; the table assigns TRBD1, which was not confirmed against the DNA. TRBV21-1 is deemed a pseudogene. This CDR3 is 19 amino acids long. CDR3 bases: TGTGCCAGCAGCAAAGCTGACAGGGGGCTAAAAGATGGGGCCAACGTCCTGACTTTC. It translates to CASSKADRGLKDGANVLTF.

This clonotype appeared many times. The chain joins TRBV7-2 to TRBJ2-7; 9 nucleotides match TRBD1. CDR3 length equals 19 residues. Germline CDR1 SGHTA, CDR2 FQGNSA. The trim removed 5 bases at V and 3 bases at J, leaving 20 bases unmatched. CDR3 region: CASSLRPGQGAEGDYEQYF. In nucleotides, the CDR3 is TGTGCCAGCAGCCTACGCCCGGGACAGGGCGCTGAGGGAGACTACGAGCAGTACTTC.

This clonotype was picked up a small number of times. A clone one base away is much larger, so this may be a read error. V is TRBV10-3 and J is TRBJ2-7; D tentatively fits TRBD1 or TRBD2 (5 bases each). Germline V gene sequence: CDR1 ENHRY, CDR2 SYGVKD. This CDR3 has 13 amino acids. The chain's CDR3 is CAATGDPSYGQYF. CDR3 coding DNA: TGTGCCGCGACCGGGGACCCTTCCTACGGGCAGTACTTC.

This clonotype occurred a few times. V is TRBV5-6 and J is TRBJ2-1, with 7 nucleotides matching TRBD1. V dropped 2 bases and J dropped 4; count of bases not matched to a gene: 6. This CDR3 contains 15 residues. In germline, CDR1 is SGHDT, CDR2 YYEEEE. CDR3 coding DNA: TGTGCCAGCAGCTTCGGGACAGTCTATTACAATGAGCAGTTCTTC. Translation gives CASSFGTVYYNEQFF.

This clonotype was seen many times. The chain carries TRBV28 and TRBJ2-2; 10 nucleotides agree with TRBD2. Germline V gene lookup returns CDR1 MDHEN and CDR2 SYDVKM. CDR3 length: 17 residues. V lost 6 bases to trimming and J lost 5 bases; unmatched junction nucleotides: 12. This CDR3 is CASSLPTSGILTGELFF. The CDR3 DNA reads TGTGCCAGCAGCCTTCCAACTAGCGGGATCTTAACCGGGGAGCTGTTTTTT.

This clonotype was counted ten times or more. The chain is built from TRBV19 and TRBJ2-7, with TRBD2 matching 7 bases. CDR3 length: 16 residues. Per the germline V gene, CDR1 is LNHDA and CDR2 is SQIVND (reference sequence). V trimming: 1 base; J trimming: 3 bases; junction bases outside the gene matches: 9. CDR3 DNA sequence: TGTGCCAGTAGTATAGCGGAGGGGACTAAATACTACGAGCAGTACTTC. This translates into CASSIAEGTKYYEQYF.

This clonotype was seen many times. V and J are TRBV7-2 and TRBJ2-7; D might be TRBD2 (6 bases). The CDR3 loop spans 16 amino acids. The germline V gene has CDR1 SGHTA and CDR2 FQGNSA. V was clipped by 1 base and J by 0 bases, with 13 bases between them. In DNA, the CDR3 is TGTGCCAGCAGCTTAGATCGTACGACTAGCTCCTACGAGCAGTACTTC. Protein: CASSLDRTTSSYEQYF.

The sample holds many counts of this clonotype. CDR3 in DNA: TGTGCCAACGGGGCCCTGCCCTTCTATAATTCACCCCTCCACTTT. This sequence encodes CANGALPFYNSPLHF. The chain recombines TRBV15 with TRBJ1-6; tentatively, D is TRBD1 (5 bases). The V and J ends lost 10 bases and 3 bases respectively, with 16 bases between them. The CDR3 totals 15 residues. Germline V gene data show CDR1 as LNHNV and CDR2 as YYDKDF (reference sequence).

Regarding this clonotype: This may come from a read error, since a much larger clone is one base off. The chain carries TRBV20-1 and TRBJ2-7; 10 bases align to TRBD2. Losses at the gene ends were 5 bases for V and 4 bases for J; bases not matched to a gene: 11. The CDR3 contains 15 residues. CDR1 and CDR2 from the germline V gene are DFQATT and SNEGSKA (reference sequence). The CDR3 coding sequence is TGCAGTGCTCACCCCTTAGGACTAGCGGTATACGAGCAGTACTTC. The encoded protein is CSAHPLGLAVYEQYF.